One sample yielded the 4 T cell receptor beta chains listed below, sequenced in a study of OX40 agonist ivuxolimab in advanced cancers. This table comes from immunoSEQ multiplex PCR, and its TCRdb copy is limited to in-frame clones, with some not included. The sample includes tens of thousands of clones, 87% seen only once; the top ten take 1.3%. Sample: CD4+ or CD8+ T cells sorted from blood, taken in a trial of the OX40 agonist ivuxolimab. The receptors derive from an adult with an advanced solid tumor such as melanoma, head and neck, liver or kidney cancer.

This clone was observed once. V and J are TRBV28 and TRBJ1-6; the D is unclear. Trimming took 9 bases from V and 7 from J, leaving 19 bases between them. Germline CDR1 reads MDHEN; CDR2 reads SYDVKM. This CDR3 comprises 15 residues. CDR3 loop: CASTPLRTGNSPLHF. In nucleotides, the CDR3 is TGTGCCAGTACACCTCTGCGGACGGGGAATTCACCCCTCCACTTT.

This rearrangement joins TRBV18 to TRBJ2-1; perhaps D is TRBD1 or TRBD2 (6 bases each). This CDR3 contains 11 residues. Germline CDR1 is KGHSH and CDR2 is LQKENI. Trimming pared 11 bases from V and 8 bases from J, leaving 13 bases between. The CDR3 region is CAGRGGDEQFF. The CDR3 bases are TGTGCCGGCAGGGGCGGGGATGAGCAGTTCTTC.

This chain connects TRBV19 to TRBJ1-1; 8 bases agree with TRBD1. The germline CDR1 and CDR2 sequences are LNHDA and SQIVND (reference sequence). This CDR3 spans 16 amino acids. Trimming removed 5 bases from V and 5 bases from J; junction bases left unmatched: 13. This CDR3 reads CASSRSGTGGRTEAFF. In DNA form, the CDR3 reads TGTGCCAGTAGTCGTTCCGGGACAGGCGGGAGGACTGAAGCTTTCTTT.

Here the CDR3 DNA reads TGTGCCAGCTCACGACAGGGGAGCTCTGGGGCCAACGTCCTGACTTTC. Residues: CASSRQGSSGANVLTF. This chain connects TRBV18 to TRBJ2-6; 8 bases map to TRBD1. CDR1 KGHSH and CDR2 LQKENI come from the germline V gene. This CDR3 has 16 amino acids. The V gene end was trimmed by 4 bases and the J gene end by 0 bases; junction bases not matched to a gene: 2.